The table lists the clone carrying this T cell receptor beta chain with many counts. There are 12 residues in the CDR3. Germline CDR1 KGHDR, CDR2 SFDVKD. V lost 5 bases to trimming and J lost 5 bases, with 6 bases between them. The record originates from a study of T cells in Graves' hyperthyroidism and ophthalmopathy. Turning to the study itself: The initial diagnosis was the point when peripheral blood was collected, ahead of any treatment.

With a duration under 2 months, the hyperthyroidism was newly diagnosed in patients aged 18 to 65. From RNA transcripts, TCR beta CDR3 regions were amplified. The HTBI primer set was used in a first-round RT-PCR of the TCR CDR3. TCRdb analysed the multiplex PCR reads with MiXCR anew, one entry per CDR3 protein. The sample has 150,000 to 200,000 distinct CDR3 sequences; 15% to 20% are singletons. This TCR derives from a woman in her forties or fifties with Graves' hyperthyroidism. The chain recombines TRBV24-1 with TRBJ1-5; the D is unclear. The material sequenced was blood. In nucleotides, the CDR3 is TGTGCCACCAGTGTAGTGGATCAGCCCCAGCATTTT. Translation gives CATSVVDQPQHF.